This entry is about one TCR beta chain. Antigen specificity is unknown. These data originate in a study of cytotoxic CD8 clonotypes in ibrutinib-treated CLL. Study background: Response was recorded as partial in 25 or so patients and complete in 2; at median around 68 months, around 14 remained remitted and some 12 had progressed.

The planned depth of sequencing spanned 1 in 200,000 to 1 in 1 million T cells. Assay: immunoSEQ multiplex PCR; the TCRdb copy retains only in-frame clones and omits some. The sample contains approximately 320,000 clones, about 64% of which appear only once. Approximately 2.2 micrograms of genomic DNA came from cryopreserved PBMCs for TCR beta libraries. Study findings and constraints: Treatment left the uncommon public clonotypes either contracted or stable in frequency.

Germline CDR1 ENHRY, CDR2 SYGVKD. V dropped 6 bases and J dropped 5 bases, with 10 bases sitting between them. The CDR3 extends over 12 amino acids. The sequence came from a human donor with chronic lymphocytic leukemia. This specimen consisted of PBMCs, obtained after 36 months of ibrutinib treatment. The rearrangement uses TRBV10-3 and TRBJ1-2; D call uncertain. The CDR3 loop is CAISRTEYGYTF. The CDR3 coding sequence is TGTGCCATCAGCCGGACGGAGTATGGCTACACCTTC.